This T cell receptor beta chain was identified in a study of patients and donors after allogeneic stem cell transplantation. TCRdb ran MiXCR on the RT-PCR reads and lists one entry per CDR3 protein. The table records roughly 880,000 distinct CDR3 sequences, around 17% of them present only once. The CDR3 totals 11 residues. V was pared by 11 bases and J by 5 bases, with 5 bases of the junction left unmatched. Germline V gene lookup returns CDR1 MGHDK and CDR2 SYGVNS. Sequencing was done on a sample of blood, either unsorted or a sorted T cell fraction (not recorded which). This clonotype was sampled from a human donor who was either an allogeneic HSCT recipient or a stem cell or donor lymphocyte infusion donor (not recorded which). It is not recorded whose cells these are; they may come from a transplant donor. The chain combines TRBV25-1 with TRBJ1-2; TRBD1 agrees at 7 bases. The CDR3 loop is CAAGTAYGYTF. The CDR3 coding sequence is TGTGCCGCCGGGACAGCATATGGCTACACCTTC.